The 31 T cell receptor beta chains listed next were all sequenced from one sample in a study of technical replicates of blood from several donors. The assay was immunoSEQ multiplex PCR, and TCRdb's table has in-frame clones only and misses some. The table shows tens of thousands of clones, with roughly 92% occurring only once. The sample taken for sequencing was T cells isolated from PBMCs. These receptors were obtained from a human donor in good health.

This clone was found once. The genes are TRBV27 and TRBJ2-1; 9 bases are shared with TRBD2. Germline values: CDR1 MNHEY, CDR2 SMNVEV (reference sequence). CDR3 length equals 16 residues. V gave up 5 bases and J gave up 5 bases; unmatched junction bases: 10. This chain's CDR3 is CASSKSLTSGHNEQFF. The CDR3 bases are TGTGCCAGCAGTAAATCTCTGACTAGCGGACACAATGAGCAGTTCTTC.

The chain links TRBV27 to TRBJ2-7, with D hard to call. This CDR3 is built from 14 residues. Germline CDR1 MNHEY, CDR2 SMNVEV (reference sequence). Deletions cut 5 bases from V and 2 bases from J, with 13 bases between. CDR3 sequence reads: CASSPLYAPYEQYF. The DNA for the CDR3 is TGTGCCAGCAGTCCCCTATATGCCCCCTACGAGCAGTACTTC.

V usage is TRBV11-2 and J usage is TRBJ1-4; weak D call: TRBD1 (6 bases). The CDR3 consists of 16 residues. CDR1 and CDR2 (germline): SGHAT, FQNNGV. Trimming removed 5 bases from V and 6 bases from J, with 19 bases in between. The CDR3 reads CASSEQGYKAYEKLFF. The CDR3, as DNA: TGTGCCAGCAGCGAACAGGGTTACAAGGCTTATGAAAAACTGTTTTTT.

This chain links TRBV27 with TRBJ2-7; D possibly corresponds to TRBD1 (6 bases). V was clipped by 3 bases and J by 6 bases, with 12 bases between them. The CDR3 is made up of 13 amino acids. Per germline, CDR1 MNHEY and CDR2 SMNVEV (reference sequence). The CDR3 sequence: CASSFYRVGEQYF. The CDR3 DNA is TGTGCCAGCAGTTTCTACAGGGTCGGCGAGCAGTACTTC.

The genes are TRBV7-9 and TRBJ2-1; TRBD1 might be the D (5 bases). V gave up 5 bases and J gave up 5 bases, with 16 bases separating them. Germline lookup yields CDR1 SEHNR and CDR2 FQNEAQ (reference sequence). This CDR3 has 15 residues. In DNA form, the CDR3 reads TGTGCCAGCAGCCTCCAAGGGATAGGGGACAATGAGCAGTTCTTC. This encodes CASSLQGIGDNEQFF.

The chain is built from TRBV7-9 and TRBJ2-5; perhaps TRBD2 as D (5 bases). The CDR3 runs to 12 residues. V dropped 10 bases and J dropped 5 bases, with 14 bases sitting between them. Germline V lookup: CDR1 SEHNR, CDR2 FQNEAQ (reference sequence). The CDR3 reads CATSDWSETQYF. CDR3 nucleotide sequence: TGTGCCACCTCGGACTGGTCGGAGACCCAGTACTTC. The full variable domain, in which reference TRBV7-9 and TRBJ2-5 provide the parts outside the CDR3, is DTGVSQNPRHKITKRGQNVTFRCDPISEHNRLYWYRQTLGQGPEFLTYFQNEAQLEKSRLLSDRFSAERPKGSFSTLEIQRTEQGDSAMYLCATSDWSETQYFGPGTRLLVL.

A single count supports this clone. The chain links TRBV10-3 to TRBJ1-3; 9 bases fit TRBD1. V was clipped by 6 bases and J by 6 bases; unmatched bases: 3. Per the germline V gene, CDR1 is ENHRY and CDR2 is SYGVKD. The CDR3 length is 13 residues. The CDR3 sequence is CAIRTGGENTIYF. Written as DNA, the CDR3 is TGTGCCATCAGGACAGGGGGTGAAAACACCATATATTTT.

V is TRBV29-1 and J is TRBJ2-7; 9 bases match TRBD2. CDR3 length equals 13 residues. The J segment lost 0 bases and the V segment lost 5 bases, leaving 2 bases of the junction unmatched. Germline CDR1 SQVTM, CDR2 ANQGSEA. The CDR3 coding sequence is TGCAGCGTTCCTAGCGGGGACTCCTACGAGCAGTACTTC. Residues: CSVPSGDSYEQYF.

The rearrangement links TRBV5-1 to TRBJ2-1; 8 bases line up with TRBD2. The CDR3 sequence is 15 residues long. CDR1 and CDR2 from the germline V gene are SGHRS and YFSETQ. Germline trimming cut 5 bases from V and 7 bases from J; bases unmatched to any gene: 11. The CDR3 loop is CASRTGTRFMNEQFF. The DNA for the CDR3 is TGCGCCAGCAGGACCGGGACTAGGTTTATGAATGAGCAGTTCTTC.

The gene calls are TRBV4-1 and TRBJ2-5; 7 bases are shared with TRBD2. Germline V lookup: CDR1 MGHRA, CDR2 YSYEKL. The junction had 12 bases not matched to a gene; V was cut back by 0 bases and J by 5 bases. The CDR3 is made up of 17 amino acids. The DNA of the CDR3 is TGCGCCAGCAGCCAAGATCTGTCGGGCGGGAGAGGGGAGACCCAGTACTTC. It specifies CASSQDLSGGRGETQYF.

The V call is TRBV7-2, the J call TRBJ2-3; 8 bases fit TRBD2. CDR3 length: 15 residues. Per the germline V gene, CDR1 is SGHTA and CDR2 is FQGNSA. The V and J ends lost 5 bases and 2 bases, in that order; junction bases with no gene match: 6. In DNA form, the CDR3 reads TGTGCCAGCAGCGATTCGGGGGGGCTCACAGATACGCAGTATTTT. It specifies CASSDSGGLTDTQYF.

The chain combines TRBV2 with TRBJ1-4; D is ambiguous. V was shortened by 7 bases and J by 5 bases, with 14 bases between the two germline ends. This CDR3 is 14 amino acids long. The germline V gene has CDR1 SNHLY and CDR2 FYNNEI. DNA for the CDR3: TGTGCCAGCACCCGGCGGGTTACAAATGAAAAACTGTTTTTT. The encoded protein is CASTRRVTNEKLFF.

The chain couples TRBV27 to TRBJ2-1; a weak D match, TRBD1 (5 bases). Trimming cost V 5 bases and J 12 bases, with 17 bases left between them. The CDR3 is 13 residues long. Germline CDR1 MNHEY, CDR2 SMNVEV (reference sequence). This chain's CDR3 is CASSPGAVRGQFF. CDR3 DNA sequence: TGTGCCAGCAGTCCTGGGGCCGTCCGCGGGCAGTTCTTC.

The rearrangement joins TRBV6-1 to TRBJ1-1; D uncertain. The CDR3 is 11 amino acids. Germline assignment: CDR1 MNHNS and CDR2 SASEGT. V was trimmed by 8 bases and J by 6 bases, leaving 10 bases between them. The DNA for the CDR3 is TGTGCCAGCGGACTCGAGGCTGAAGCTTTCTTT. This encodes CASGLEAEAFF.

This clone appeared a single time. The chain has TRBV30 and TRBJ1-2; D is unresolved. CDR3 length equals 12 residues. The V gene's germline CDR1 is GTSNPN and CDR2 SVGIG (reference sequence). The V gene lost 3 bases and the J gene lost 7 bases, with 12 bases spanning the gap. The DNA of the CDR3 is TGTGCCTGGAGGGGTGGGGAGGGTGGCTACACCTTC. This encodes CAWRGGEGGYTF. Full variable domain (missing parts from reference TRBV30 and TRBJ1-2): SQTIHQWPATLVQPVGSPLSLECTVEGTSNPNLYWYRQAAGRGLQLLFYSVGIGQISSEVPQNLSASRPQDRQFILSSKKLLLSDSGFYLCAWRGGEGGYTFGSGTRLTVV.

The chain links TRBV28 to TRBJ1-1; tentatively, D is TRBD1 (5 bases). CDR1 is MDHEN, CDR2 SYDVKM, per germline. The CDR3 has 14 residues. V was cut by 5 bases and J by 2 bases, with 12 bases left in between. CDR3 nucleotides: TGTGCCAGCAGTATCCGGGGGATAAACACTGAAGCTTTCTTT. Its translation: CASSIRGINTEAFF.

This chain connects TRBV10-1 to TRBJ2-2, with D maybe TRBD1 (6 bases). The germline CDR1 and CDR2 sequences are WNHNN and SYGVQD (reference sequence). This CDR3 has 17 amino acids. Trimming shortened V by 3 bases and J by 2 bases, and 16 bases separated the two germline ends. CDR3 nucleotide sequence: TGCGCCAGCAGTGACCCTAAGTGGGGGCACAACACCGGGGAGCTGTTTTTT. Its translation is CASSDPKWGHNTGELFF.

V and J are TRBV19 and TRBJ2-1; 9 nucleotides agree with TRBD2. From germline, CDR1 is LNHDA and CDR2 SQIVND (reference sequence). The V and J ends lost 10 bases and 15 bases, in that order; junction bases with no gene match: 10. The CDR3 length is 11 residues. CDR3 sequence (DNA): TGTGCCACAGTGGGCGGGAGGGATCGGTTCTTC. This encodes CATVGGRDRFF.

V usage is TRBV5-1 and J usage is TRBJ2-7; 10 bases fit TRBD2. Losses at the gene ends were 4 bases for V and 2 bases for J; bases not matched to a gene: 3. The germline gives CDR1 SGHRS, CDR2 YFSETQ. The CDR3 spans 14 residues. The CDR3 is CASSGGTSAYEQYF. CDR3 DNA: TGCGCCAGCAGCGGGGGGACTAGCGCCTACGAGCAGTACTTC.

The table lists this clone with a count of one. For the CDR3, the DNA is TGTGCCAGCGGCCTTGGGGCGGGGTGGCCCAATGAGCAGTTCTTC. Amino acid sequence: CASGLGAGWPNEQFF. The gene calls are TRBV6-5 and TRBJ2-1, with a weak D call TRBD2 (6 bases). CDR1 MNHEY and CDR2 SVGAGI come from the germline V gene. With 8 bases removed from V and 6 bases from J, the gap between germline ends came to 20 bases. There are 15 residues in the CDR3.

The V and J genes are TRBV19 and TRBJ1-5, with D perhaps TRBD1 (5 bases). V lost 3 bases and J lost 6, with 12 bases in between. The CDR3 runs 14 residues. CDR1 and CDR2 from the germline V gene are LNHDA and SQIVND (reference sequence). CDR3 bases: TGTGCCAGTAGTATGGAGGGGTTCCGTCAGCCCCAGCATTTT. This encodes CASSMEGFRQPQHF.

The CDR3 loop is CASSFDIAGDGQPQHF. The DNA of the CDR3 is TGTGCCAGCAGCTTCGATATTGCAGGGGACGGGCAGCCCCAGCATTTT. V gene TRBV11-2 combines with J gene TRBJ1-5, with D perhaps TRBD1 (6 bases). V dropped 3 bases and J dropped 7 bases, with 19 bases sitting between them. Germline V gene lookup returns CDR1 SGHAT and CDR2 FQNNGV. CDR3 length: 16 residues.

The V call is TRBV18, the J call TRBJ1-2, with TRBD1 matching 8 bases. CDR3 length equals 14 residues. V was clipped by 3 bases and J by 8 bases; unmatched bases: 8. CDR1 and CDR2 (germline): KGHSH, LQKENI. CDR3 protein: CASSPSGQVDGYTF. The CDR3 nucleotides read TGTGCCAGCTCACCGTCGGGACAGGTAGACGGCTACACCTTC. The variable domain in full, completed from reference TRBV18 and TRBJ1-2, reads NAGVMQNPRHLVRRRGQEARLRCSPMKGHSHVYWYRQLPEEGLKFMVYLQKENIIDESGMPKERFSAEFPKEGPSILRIQQVVRGDSAAYFCASSPSGQVDGYTFGSGTRLTVV.

The CDR3 protein is CASSRDRANYGYTF. DNA for the CDR3: TGTGCCAGTAGTAGGGACAGAGCTAACTATGGCTACACCTTC. The chain combines TRBV19 with TRBJ1-2, with TRBD1 identical over 7 bases. With V trimmed by 4 bases and J by 0 bases, 2 bases remained unmatched. The CDR3 is 14 amino acids. CDR1 and CDR2 from the germline V gene are LNHDA and SQIVND (reference sequence).

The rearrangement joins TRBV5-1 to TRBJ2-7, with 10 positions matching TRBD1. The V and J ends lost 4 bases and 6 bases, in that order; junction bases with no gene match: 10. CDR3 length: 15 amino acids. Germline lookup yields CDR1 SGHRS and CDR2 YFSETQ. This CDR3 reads CASSDGTGAPLEQYF. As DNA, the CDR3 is TGCGCCAGCAGCGACGGGACAGGGGCCCCCCTCGAGCAGTACTTC.

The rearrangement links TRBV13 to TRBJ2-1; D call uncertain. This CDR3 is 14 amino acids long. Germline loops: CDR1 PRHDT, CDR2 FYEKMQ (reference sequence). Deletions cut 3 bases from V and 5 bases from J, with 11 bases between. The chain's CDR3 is CASSFRRSNNEQFF. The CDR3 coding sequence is TGTGCCAGCAGCTTCCGACGGAGTAACAATGAGCAGTTCTTC.

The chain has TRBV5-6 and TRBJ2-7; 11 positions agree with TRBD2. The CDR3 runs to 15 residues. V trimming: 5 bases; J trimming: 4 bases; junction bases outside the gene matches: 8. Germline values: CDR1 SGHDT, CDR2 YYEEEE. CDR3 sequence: CASRLSGGAGYEQYF. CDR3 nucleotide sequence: TGTGCCAGCAGGCTTAGCGGGGGGGCCGGGTACGAGCAGTACTTC. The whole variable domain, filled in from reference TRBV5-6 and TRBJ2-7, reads DAGVTQSPTHLIKTRGQQVTLRCSPKSGHDTVSWYQQALGQGPQFIFQYYEEEERQRGNFPDRFSGHQFPNYSSELNVNALLLGDSALYLCASRLSGGAGYEQYFGPGTRLTVT.

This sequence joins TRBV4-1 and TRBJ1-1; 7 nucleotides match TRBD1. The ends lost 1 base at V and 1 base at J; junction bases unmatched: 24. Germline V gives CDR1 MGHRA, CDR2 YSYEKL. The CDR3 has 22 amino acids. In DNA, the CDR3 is TGCGCCAGCAGCCAAGGGGCCCCTATGCCGGGACAGCGATATTTGGAGAACACTGAAGCTTTCTTT. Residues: CASSQGAPMPGQRYLENTEAFF.

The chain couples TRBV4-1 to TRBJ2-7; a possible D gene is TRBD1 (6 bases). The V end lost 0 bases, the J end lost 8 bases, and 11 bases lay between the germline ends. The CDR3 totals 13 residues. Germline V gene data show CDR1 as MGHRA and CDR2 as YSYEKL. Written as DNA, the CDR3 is TGCGCCAGCAGCCAAGAATGGACAGTACAGCAGTACTTC. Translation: CASSQEWTVQQYF.

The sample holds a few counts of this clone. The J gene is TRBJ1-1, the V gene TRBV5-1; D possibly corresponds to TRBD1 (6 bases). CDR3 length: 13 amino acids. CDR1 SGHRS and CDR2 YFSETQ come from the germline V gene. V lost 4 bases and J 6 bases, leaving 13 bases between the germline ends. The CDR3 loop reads CASSTRGLAEAFF. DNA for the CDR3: TGCGCCAGCAGCACCAGGGGTTTAGCTGAAGCTTTCTTT. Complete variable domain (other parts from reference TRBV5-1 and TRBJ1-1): KAGVTQTPRYLIKTRGQQVTLSCSPISGHRSVSWYQQTPGQGLQFLFEYFSETQRNKGNFPGRFSGRQFSNSRSEMNVSTLELGDSALYLCASSTRGLAEAFFGQGTRLTVV.

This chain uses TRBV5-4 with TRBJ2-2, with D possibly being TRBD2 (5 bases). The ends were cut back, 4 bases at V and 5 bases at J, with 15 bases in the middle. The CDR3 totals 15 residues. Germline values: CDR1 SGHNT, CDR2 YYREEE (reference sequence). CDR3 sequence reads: CASSIGSSRTGELFF. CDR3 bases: TGTGCCAGCAGCATAGGGAGCTCACGGACCGGGGAGCTGTTTTTT.